Following are 30 T cell receptor beta chains from one sample sequenced in a study of cytomegalovirus exposure and HLA in healthy donors. The study ran its PCR with 60 Vbeta and 13 Jbeta primers. TCRdb's copy holds only in-frame clones and misses some; the assay was immunoSEQ multiplex PCR. The sample includes just over 150,000 clones, roughly 84% seen only once; the top ten take about 2%. The sequencing input was PBMCs. The receptors derive from a man younger than 35 in good health and CMV-seropositive.

This sequence joins TRBV5-8 and TRBJ2-7; 10 bases are a match to TRBD2. Trimming took 4 bases from V and 3 from J; bases not matched to a gene: 13. The CDR3 has 17 amino acids. Germline CDR1 and CDR2: SGHTS and YDEGEE. CDR3 protein: CASSPRTSGPKFYEQYF. CDR3 coding DNA: TGTGCCAGCAGCCCCCGGACTAGCGGACCTAAATTCTACGAGCAGTACTTC. The full variable domain, with the rest looked up from reference TRBV5-8 and TRBJ2-7, is EAGVTQSPTHLIKTRGQQATLRCSPISGHTSVYWYQQALGLGLQFLLWYDEGEERNRGNFPPRFSGRQFPNYSSELNVNALELEDSALYLCASSPRTSGPKFYEQYFGPGTRLTVT.

This chain connects TRBV4-2 to TRBJ2-7, with 7 bases that match TRBD2. The J segment lost 5 bases and the V segment lost 2 bases, leaving 12 bases of the junction unmatched. The CDR3 loop spans 16 amino acids. Germline V CDR1 and CDR2: LGHNA, YNFKEQ. CDR3 loop: CASSQSAASGVDEQYF. In DNA form, the CDR3 reads TGTGCCAGCAGCCAATCCGCGGCAAGCGGGGTCGACGAGCAGTACTTC.

The V gene is TRBV6-4, the J gene TRBJ2-5; TRBD1 matches at 9 bases. V shed 7 bases, J shed 4 bases, and the junction held 10 bases outside the gene matches. The germline V gene has CDR1 MRHNA and CDR2 SNTAGT. The CDR3 spans 15 residues. The CDR3 region has the DNA TGTGCCAGCACGAGGGGACAGGGTGATCGAGAGACCCAGTACTTC. It yields the protein CASTRGQGDRETQYF.

The chain combines TRBV5-5 with TRBJ1-3; maybe TRBD1 (5 bases). The V gene lost 3 bases and the J gene lost 2 bases, with 15 bases spanning the gap. From germline, CDR1 is SGHKS and CDR2 YYEKEE (reference sequence). CDR3 length equals 16 residues. The CDR3 bases are TGTGCCAGCAGCTGGACCAATTCGGGGGCTGGAAACACCATATATTTT. Amino acid sequence: CASSWTNSGAGNTIYF.

The chain recombines TRBV19 with TRBJ2-2; 11 bases agree with TRBD2. V trimming: 3 bases; J trimming: 5 bases; junction bases outside the gene matches: 5. Germline values: CDR1 LNHDA, CDR2 SQIVND (reference sequence). The CDR3 spans 16 residues. In DNA, the CDR3 is TGTGCCAGTAGTATGTCACTAGCGGGGGAAACCGGGGAGCTGTTTTTT. As protein: CASSMSLAGETGELFF.

V is TRBV6-1 and J is TRBJ1-6; 7 bases agree with TRBD1. J lost 8 bases, V lost 8 bases, and 6 bases had no gene match. Germline V gives CDR1 MNHNS, CDR2 SASEGT. CDR3 length: 13 residues. The CDR3 DNA is TGTGCCAGCCGGGACAGCTTAGATTCACCCCTCCACTTT. Its translation is CASRDSLDSPLHF.

The chain joins TRBV10-3 to TRBJ2-3, with TRBD2 identical over 7 bases. V shed 10 bases, J shed 2 bases, and the junction held 12 bases outside the gene matches. Per germline, CDR1 ENHRY and CDR2 SYGVKD. This CDR3 has 15 amino acids. This CDR3 reads CATPLRSGTTDTQYF. The DNA for the CDR3 is TGTGCCACCCCCTTAAGAAGCGGGACCACAGATACGCAGTATTTT.

The chain joins TRBV7-3 to TRBJ2-1; possibly TRBD2 for D (5 bases). The ends were cut back, 3 bases at V and 5 bases at J, with 8 bases in the middle. Germline V gene sequence: CDR1 SGHTA, CDR2 FQGTGA. This CDR3 comprises 13 residues. This CDR3 is CASSFLGDNEQFF. The CDR3 bases are TGTGCCAGCAGCTTTCTCGGGGACAATGAGCAGTTCTTC.

The chain has TRBV6-5 and TRBJ1-6; D is unresolved. Trimming took 4 bases from V and 6 from J, leaving 10 bases between them. The CDR3 is made up of 14 amino acids. From germline, CDR1 is MNHEY and CDR2 SVGAGI. This CDR3 reads CASSWVTGNSPLHF. CDR3 nucleotides: TGTGCCAGCAGTTGGGTTACGGGTAATTCACCCCTCCACTTT.

The rearrangement links TRBV5-6 to TRBJ2-5, with D unresolved. Trimming stripped 1 base from V and 2 bases from J, with 15 bases between. The CDR3 spans 16 residues. Looked up from germline, CDR1 is SGHDT and CDR2 is YYEEEE. CDR3 sequence (DNA): TGTGCCAGCAGCTTGTATCGAGACACACAACAAGAGACCCAGTACTTC. Protein: CASSLYRDTQQETQYF.

CDR3 coding DNA: TGTGCCAGCAGGCTGTCGGACACTGAAGCTTTCTTT. It translates to CASRLSDTEAFF. The V gene is TRBV5-8, the J gene TRBJ1-1, with D unresolved. V shed 5 bases and J shed 3 bases, with 8 bases lying between them. Germline V gene sequence: CDR1 SGHTS, CDR2 YDEGEE. This CDR3 has 12 amino acids.

The V and J genes are TRBV10-2 and TRBJ2-1, with a possible D match to TRBD2 (6 bases). Germline CDR1 reads WSHSY; CDR2 reads SAAADI. This CDR3 spans 15 amino acids. Trimming removed 6 bases at V and 4 bases at J, with 16 bases between. The CDR3 coding sequence is TGCGCCAGCAGGGAGCAGAGACTAGGATACAATGAGCAGTTCTTC. Encoded protein: CASREQRLGYNEQFF.

A few counts support this clone. The V and J genes are TRBV4-3 and TRBJ1-1; D gene uncertain. V gave up 3 bases and J gave up 5 bases, with 10 bases separating them. This CDR3 has 13 amino acids. The germline CDR1 and CDR2 sequences are LGHNA and YSLEER. This chain's CDR3 is CASSQNRGTEAFF. CDR3 DNA sequence: TGCGCCAGCAGCCAGAATAGAGGAACTGAAGCTTTCTTT.

The chain links TRBV6-1 to TRBJ1-1; D not resolved. The CDR3 has 12 amino acids. The V and J ends lost 6 bases and 5 bases respectively, with 10 bases between them. Germline-derived CDR1 and CDR2 are MNHNS and SASEGT. In DNA form, the CDR3 reads TGTGCCAGCAGAAGGGAGTGGACTGAAGCTTTCTTT. Its translation: CASRREWTEAFF.

V usage is TRBV9 and J usage is TRBJ2-2, with D perhaps TRBD1 (6 bases). Germline values: CDR1 SGDLS, CDR2 YYNGEE. Trimming left V 4 bases short and J 2 bases short, with 21 bases between. The CDR3 loop spans 18 amino acids. The CDR3 protein is CASSFARDTPINTGELFF. CDR3 in DNA: TGTGCCAGCAGCTTCGCCAGGGACACACCAATAAACACCGGGGAGCTGTTTTTT.

This chain joins TRBV6-5 and TRBJ2-1; D might be TRBD2 (6 bases). The CDR3 runs 13 residues. CDR1 and CDR2 (germline): MNHEY, SVGAGI. Trimming took 8 bases from V and 5 from J, leaving 13 bases between them. The CDR3 DNA sequence: TGTGCCAGCCGGGACTCCCTCCACAATGAGCAGTTCTTC. It codes for CASRDSLHNEQFF.

V gene TRBV18 combines with J gene TRBJ1-4; D may be TRBD1 (5 bases). Looked up from germline, CDR1 is KGHSH and CDR2 is LQKENI. Trimming removed 2 bases from V and 7 bases from J, with 8 bases in between. The CDR3 extends over 13 amino acids. The DNA for the CDR3 is TGTGCCAGCTCACCATCAACAGGTGAAAAACTGTTTTTT. Translating it yields CASSPSTGEKLFF.

On this clone itself: Germline and junction disagree at one end, which may indicate a read error. J is TRBJ2-2 and V is TRBV7-8, with 7 bases aligning to TRBD1. This CDR3 comprises 14 residues. Germline CDR1 is SGHVS and CDR2 is FQNEAQ. For the CDR3, the DNA is TGTGCCAGCAGCCTAGCTACAGGGGCCGGGGAGCTGTTTTTT. The encoded protein is CASSLATGAGELFF. Drawing the rest from reference TRBV7-8 and TRBJ2-2, the complete variable domain is GAGVSQSPRYKVAKRGQDVALRCDPISGHVSLFWYQQALGQGPEFLTYFQNEAQLDKSGLPSDRFFAERPEGSVSTLKIQRTQQEDSAVYLCASSLATGAGELFFGEGSRLTVL.

The gene calls are TRBV4-3 and TRBJ2-1, with a possible D match to TRBD2 (5 bases). The CDR3 runs to 19 residues. The germline V gene encodes CDR1 LGHNA and CDR2 YSLEER. The ends were cut back, 0 bases at V and 0 bases at J, with 18 bases in the middle. The CDR3: CASSQDYFERWSSYNEQFF. The CDR3 DNA follows: TGCGCCAGCAGCCAAGATTATTTCGAGCGGTGGAGCTCCTACAATGAGCAGTTCTTC.

The chain links TRBV7-2 to TRBJ1-2, with TRBD1 matching over 12 bases. This CDR3 is built from 18 residues. Germline V gene lookup returns CDR1 SGHTA and CDR2 FQGNSA. V lost 9 bases, J lost 4 bases, and 18 bases stayed unmatched. DNA for the CDR3: TGTGCCAGATCCGCTGGCACCGGGACAGGGGGCATTGGCTATGGCTACACCTTC. Protein sequence: CARSAGTGTGGIGYGYTF.

The chain uses TRBV6-6 and TRBJ1-2; D gene ambiguous. V was clipped by 2 bases and J by 4 bases, with 14 bases between them. The CDR3 spans 15 residues. Looked up from germline, CDR1 is MNHNY and CDR2 is SVGAGI (reference sequence). The CDR3 sequence: CASSYATAGGYGYTF. CDR3 DNA: TGTGCCAGCAGTTACGCCACGGCAGGAGGCTATGGCTACACCTTC.

With respect to this clone: Other DNA sequences in this specimen translate into the identical CDR3. The rearrangement links TRBV2 to TRBJ1-5, with D perhaps matching TRBD1 (5 bases). V gave up 1 base and J gave up 6 bases, with 10 bases separating them. CDR1 SNHLY and CDR2 FYNNEI come from the germline V gene. CDR3 size: 14 residues. The CDR3 DNA is TGTGCCAGCAGTGAAGAAGGGGTGGGTCAGCCCCAGCATTTT. Residues: CASSEEGVGQPQHF.

This clone was found once. J is TRBJ2-2 and V is TRBV11-2; maybe TRBD2 (5 bases). CDR1 SGHAT and CDR2 FQNNGV come from the germline V gene. V gave up 1 base and J gave up 6 bases, with 15 bases separating them. The CDR3 contains 16 residues. CDR3 region: CASSLAFWGAAGELFF. The CDR3 DNA reads TGTGCCAGCAGCTTAGCTTTCTGGGGAGCCGCCGGGGAGCTGTTTTTT.

J is TRBJ1-1 and V is TRBV19; tentative D call: TRBD1 (5 bases). V lost 6 bases to trimming and J lost 1 base, with 15 bases between them. The CDR3 contains 15 residues. The germline V gene has CDR1 LNHDA and CDR2 SQIVND (reference sequence). The CDR3 DNA sequence: TGTGCCAGTAGACACGGGGGAAAGGCGAACACTGAAGCTTTCTTT. Protein product: CASRHGGKANTEAFF.

V and J are TRBV4-3 and TRBJ2-1; 7 bases map to TRBD1. This CDR3 has 17 amino acids. CDR1 and CDR2 from the germline V gene are LGHNA and YSLEER. V lost 0 bases and J lost 3; bases outside the gene matches: 8. CDR3 sequence (DNA): TGCGCCAGCAGCCAAGAGTATAACAGGGGCCTCTACAATGAGCAGTTCTTC. Protein: CASSQEYNRGLYNEQFF.

This clone has more than one count but fewer than ten. This sequence joins TRBV12-5 and TRBJ1-4, with a possible D match to TRBD1 (5 bases). V dropped 3 bases and J dropped 0 bases, with 17 bases sitting between them. Germline V lookup: CDR1 LGHNT, CDR2 FRNRAP. The CDR3 sequence is 18 residues long. The CDR3 reads CASGFRVGIQATNEKLFF. The CDR3 nucleotides are TGTGCTAGTGGTTTCCGGGTGGGGATACAGGCAACTAATGAAAAACTGTTTTTT.

The chain carries TRBV11-1 and TRBJ2-3, with TRBD2 as a possible D gene (6 bases). This CDR3 region has 15 residues. The ends were cut back, 1 base at V and 4 bases at J, with 12 bases in the middle. CDR1 is SGHAT, CDR2 FQDESV, per germline (reference sequence). The CDR3 loop reads CASSLGGGAADTQYF. The CDR3 nucleotides read TGTGCCAGCAGCTTAGGTGGCGGGGCGGCAGATACGCAGTATTTT.

As to this clone: Distinct nucleotide sequences in the sample also encode this CDR3. V is TRBV27 and J is TRBJ2-2; 9 nucleotides match TRBD2. Germline lookup yields CDR1 MNHEY and CDR2 SMNVEV (reference sequence). The CDR3 extends over 15 amino acids. Trimming at V came to 7 bases and at J to 3 bases, leaving 6 bases not matched to a gene. The CDR3 sequence is CASNLAGEYTGELFF. The CDR3 DNA is TGTGCCAGCAACTTAGCGGGGGAGTACACCGGGGAGCTGTTTTTT.

This clone has just one count. CDR3 DNA sequence: TGTGCCATCAGTGAGATTAGGGAGCGGGGAAGTGACAATGAGCAGTTCTTC. This sequence encodes CAISEIRERGSDNEQFF. V usage is TRBV10-3 and J usage is TRBJ2-1; 7 nucleotides align to TRBD2. Per the germline V gene, CDR1 is ENHRY and CDR2 is SYGVKD. The CDR3 is 17 amino acids. After removal of 2 bases from V and 5 bases from J, the junction contained 12 bases not matched to a gene.

This chain uses TRBV30 with TRBJ1-2; D unclear. Deletions cut 3 bases from V and 5 bases from J, with 13 bases between. Germline values: CDR1 GTSNPN, CDR2 SVGIG (reference sequence). CDR3 length: 13 residues. CDR3 amino acids: CAWSPQSMYGYTF. The CDR3 bases are TGTGCCTGGAGCCCACAGTCGATGTATGGCTACACCTTC.